The 5 T cell receptor beta chains given below trace back to one sample, sequenced in a study of cytomegalovirus exposure and HLA in healthy donors. The PCR ran on 60 Vbeta and 13 Jbeta primers. Some clones are missing from TCRdb's copy, which holds only in-frame ones; the method was immunoSEQ multiplex PCR. The sample has around 170,000 clones, roughly 84% seen once. The sequenced sample was PBMCs. The receptors originated from a woman aged 45-65 years in good health and CMV-seropositive.

The CDR3 nucleotides are TGTGCCAGCAGACCACAGGGGGCAGGTCAGCCCCAGCATTTT. It yields the protein CASRPQGAGQPQHF. The genes are TRBV6-1 and TRBJ1-5, with TRBD1 identical over 9 bases. CDR3 size: 14 residues. Germline CDR1 reads MNHNS; CDR2 reads SASEGT. V shed 6 bases, J shed 6 bases, and the junction held 6 bases outside the gene matches.

V usage is TRBV4-1 and J usage is TRBJ1-6; D uncertain. V was cut by 0 bases and J by 6 bases, with 9 bases left in between. Germline CDR1 and CDR2: MGHRA and YSYEKL. This CDR3 contains 15 residues. This CDR3 reads CASSQEYYSNSPLHF. DNA of the CDR3: TGCGCCAGCAGCCAAGAGTACTATAGTAATTCACCCCTCCACTTT.

V gene TRBV6-1 combines with J gene TRBJ1-1; D possibly corresponds to TRBD1 (5 bases). Trimming pared 4 bases from V and 1 base from J, leaving 7 bases between. There are 13 residues in the CDR3. CDR1 MNHNS and CDR2 SASEGT come from the germline V gene. CDR3 nucleotides: TGTGCCAGCAGTGTACAGGAGAACACTGAAGCTTTCTTT. This translates into CASSVQENTEAFF.

This rearrangement joins TRBV6-1 to TRBJ2-7; D may be TRBD1 (6 bases). CDR1 MNHNS and CDR2 SASEGT come from the germline V gene. V was cut by 5 bases and J by 2 bases, with 16 bases left in between. This CDR3 is 15 amino acids long. The chain's CDR3 is CASSSNRDPTYEQYF. The CDR3 nucleotides read TGTGCCAGCAGTTCGAACAGGGACCCCACCTACGAGCAGTACTTC.

The V and J genes are TRBV5-6 and TRBJ1-4; 10 bases are a match to TRBD1. V dropped 3 bases and J dropped 5; count of bases not matched to a gene: 10. This CDR3 has 17 amino acids. Germline CDR1 is SGHDT and CDR2 is YYEEEE. The CDR3 DNA follows: TGTGCCAGCAGCTCTCTGGGGACAGGGGACCGCAATGAAAAACTGTTTTTT. This encodes CASSSLGTGDRNEKLFF.